Included here is one T cell receptor beta chain sequence, with context. This clone was seen once. The clone's antigen remains unknown. Base qualities are not at hand, and no much larger clone is one base apart. The cohort consisted of approximately 690 healthy bone marrow donors. All cohort members were sampled while nominally healthy, although unrecorded immune exposures were likely present. The donor tested CMV seropositive and was one of the 289 seropositive cohort members. A peripheral blood sample was collected from each donor, and TCR beta sequencing was performed on peripheral blood mononuclear cells. The Qiagen DNeasy Blood Extraction Kit was used to extract genomic DNA from the blood cell samples. This sample stems from a study of cytomegalovirus exposure and HLA in healthy donors (dated by TCRdb to about 2017). Regarding the research as a whole: An earlier analysis of some 550 of the donors reported 276 Gb of sequence data and some 120 million unique TCR beta sequences from some 180 million T cells. To decide whether each TCR beta V gene segment behaved as functional or pseudogenic, an earlier analysis of fewer than 750 of the donors relied on high-throughput TCR beta sequencing. Rather than using new phenotypic data, the later analysis identified candidate immune exposures from TCR beta sequences and from how often those sequences occurred across donors. In addition to the first cohort of 666 subjects, a separate validation cohort of around 110 different subjects was used. Because of strong linkage in the cohort, five DR-DQ haplotypes were treated as single units for association and clustering. Donor age, sex, ethnicity and CMV serostatus were compiled alongside the repertoire data. The number of typed donors differed by locus: about 629-630 for A, B, C, DRB1 and DQB1; 500 to 550 for DQA1; over 600 for DPA1; and around 490 for DPB1. The T cell repertoires of 550 to 850 subjects were profiled by immunosequencing and related to cytomegalovirus serostatus. All discovery cohort repertoires had been generated using a single sequencing platform. High-throughput TCR immunosequencing, statistical association of individual TCRs with disease status, and machine learning were combined to predict cytomegalovirus infection status. An early release that covered around 590 HLA-typed donors contained approximately 300 gigabases of sequencing data and 80 million or so unique TCR sequences. Genome-wide SNP genotypes for about 65% of the roughly 700 donors were used in a later genetic analysis, which treated that subset as a discovery cohort. On average, around 240,000 unique TCR beta nucleotide sequences were sequenced per donor among fewer than 500 genotyped donors of the cohort, with roughly 20% of those sequences being non-productive. HLA typing covered class I and class II loci at four-digit resolution. Of the 398 genotyped donors, 65% to 90% fell in the genetic ancestry cluster associated with self-reported Caucasian donors. The study aimed to test whether cataloging public T cell receptors could reveal signatures of past pathogen exposure. In a later analysis, previously published TCR beta repertoires from roughly 710 donors were re-analyzed and high-resolution HLA genotyping was added so that TCR occurrence patterns could be studied. Findings and caveats that apply to the study as a whole: The authors suggested that the approach could potentially be generalized to other disease states and immunological phenotypes. Sequencing depth was assumed to be roughly uniform across donors in the presence/absence analyses, though that assumption may not hold. In an earlier analysis of 587 of the donors, most TCR beta V segments appeared in productive rearrangements about 90% or about 30% of the time, broadly matching IMGT annotations. Only TCR beta chains were sequenced in this cohort, and the absence of alpha or paired-chain data limited detectable features. A later genetic analysis reported fewer N-insertions in productive TCRs among donors in an Asian-associated ancestry cluster than the approximately 700-donor mean. Because the 87-base-pair reads could not distinguish some IMGT-functional V segments, including TRBV6-2 and TRBV6-3, those segments were excluded. Correlated functional status among segregating V segments might be attributable to linkage disequilibrium, but an unknown experimental factor could not be ruled out. In the study, approximately 150 TCR beta chains were listed as associated with cytomegalovirus. Most TCR sequences were seen in very few donors, while some public TCRs were found in many individuals. CMV serostatus was the only immune exposure information available for the cohort. Specific HLA alleles were associated with around 18,000 TCR beta sequences at a false discovery rate of 0.05 in a later analysis. A cluster of highly shared sequence variants was judged likely to represent a technical artifact of the sequencing pipeline. Assigning TCR associations to individual alleles was difficult when HLA alleles, especially DR and DQ, strongly co-occurred. A further reported finding was that TCR beta sequences accurately predicted the HLA-A and HLA-B alleles for most subjects in the first cohort. A later genetic analysis associated a missense DCLRE1C variant with V-gene and J-gene trimming of TCR beta chains, and an independent cohort replicated the association. HLA typing was unavailable for some donors at each locus, so association tests used only the typed subset. The earlier analysis of nearly 600 of the donors excluded fewer than 20 rarely observed V segments, including chromosome 9 orphons, because counts were too low. In both the original and validation cohorts, the classifier was reported to diagnose cytomegalovirus status with high specificity and sensitivity. Three of the identified cytomegalovirus-associated TCR beta chains were confirmed in vitro to be specific for cytomegalovirus antigens. According to a later analysis, TCR association rates differed among HLA loci, with DRB1 alleles showing the most associated TCRs and HLA-C alleles showing the fewest. Several of the top co-occurrence clusters appeared to be linked to parvovirus B19, influenza, CMV and Epstein-Barr virus, according to a later analysis. Most CMV-associated TCR beta chains appeared to be HLA-restricted in a later analysis, and the HLA associations seemed to be driven largely by CMV exposure. Compared with equally common non-associated chains, HLA-associated TCR beta chains in a later analysis were more clonally expanded and had lower generation probabilities.

The CDR3 holds 15 amino acids from the cysteine to the phenylalanine. Kept here is only the CDR3 DNA, which spans 45 bases and is read in frame from base 1. Cut back by 4 bases and 5 bases, the V and J ends lie 17 bases apart. CDR1 SGHVS and CDR2 FNYEAQ are derived from the germline V gene. Receptor libraries were prepared by the immunoSEQ multiplex PCR assay. For the multiplex PCR, a mixture combining 60 forward primers for TCR Vbeta segments and 13 reverse primers for TCR Jbeta segments was used. The CDR3 region of rearranged TCR beta genes was amplified from genomic DNA with a multiplex PCR assay. On the Illumina HiSeq System, the amplified TCR beta libraries were sequenced as 87-base-pair reads. Per the authors' processing: A later analysis tallied some 79 million unique TCR beta chains across the 666 repertoires, and around 9.9 million of those chains were shared by two or more donors. Raw reads were error-corrected and collapsed into unique sequences by a nearest-neighbor algorithm in which closely related sequences were merged to remove PCR and sequencing errors. Alignment of CDR3 sequences to IMGT reference sequences was used to assign V, D and J gene segments. For a sequence to be retained, at least a six-nucleotide match to both a V gene segment and a J gene segment was required. A rearrangement counted as productive if the CDR3 had no stop codons and remained in frame with V and J, and every other rearrangement counted as non-productive. Following IMGT convention, CDR3 was defined as the stretch from the second conserved V-encoded cysteine to the conserved J-encoded phenylalanine. In an earlier analysis of approximately 500 of the donors, sequences lacking an unambiguous match to a single V gene segment were excluded. In an earlier analysis of several hundred of the donors, V segments were called functional above 56.7% productive rearrangements and were called segregating when the between-donor standard deviation exceeded 5%. A statistical classification framework was developed to diagnose cytomegalovirus status using the catalog of TCR beta chain sequences. In a later analysis, V and J genes were assigned by comparing TCR nucleotide sequences against IMGT/GENE-DB human TR gene sequences. A later analysis assigned CDR3 sequences and most-parsimonious VDJ recombination scenarios with the TCRdist pipeline. In a later analysis, every TCR beta chain was defined by the combination of its CDR3 amino acid sequence and its V-gene family, and reads without a unique V-gene family were dropped. In a later analysis, 550 to 650 highly shared, low-generation-probability nucleotide sequences were removed to address suspected cross-contamination and a sequencing artifact. In a later analysis, a clonal expansion index for each public chain was calculated from normalized within-repertoire ranks of inferred template counts. In a later analysis, generation probabilities were computed with a VDJ recombination model fitted to out-of-frame rearrangements, and the resulting probabilities were checked against IGoR. In a later analysis, TCR-TCR, TCR-HLA and TCR-CMV co-occurrence was scored with hypergeometric tests, and a repertoire-size bias correction was applied to TCR pairs. A later analysis estimated false discovery rates by permuting HLA or CMV assignments 20 times. A later analysis grouped co-occurring TCRs with DBSCAN, adding TCRdist sequence similarity when clustering within HLA-allele-positive subsets. Repertoires with fewer than 30,000 or more than 120,000 public chains were left out of co-occurrence clustering, as were five repertoires with anomalous nucleotide sharing. Held by TCRdb, this immuneACCESS table contains in-frame sequences only and omits some clones. Under half of the omission traces to an unresolved V gene where checked; the cause of the rest is unknown. The DNA gave D and trimming, while V, J and clone size come from that table. The table for this sample lists about 170,000 clones; 75% to 80% of them were counted only once. The ten biggest clones cover 5% to 7% of the sample.

The source of this sequence is a man between 35 and 55 years old in good health and CMV-seropositive. The chain uses TRBV7-6 and TRBJ2-5, and the D gene may be TRBD1, 6 bases matching. Material: PBMCs. This receptor has the CDR3 CASSSPLGGRETQYF. The DNA reads as follows: TGTGCCAGCAGCTCCCCTCTTGGGGGCAGGGAGACCCAGTACTTC.